Shown below are 10 T cell receptor beta chains from a single sample sequenced in a study of tumor-infiltrating lymphocytes in primary liver carcinoma. From about 490 ng of total RNA, TCR beta-specific cDNA was reverse-transcribed using a constant-region primer. For TCR beta, libraries were produced by three nested multiplex PCR rounds using slightly modified ARM-PCR. Two initial PCR rounds of roughly 10 cycles each paired TRBV1-TRBV30 forward primers with a C-beta reverse primer. TCRdb re-analysed the multiplex PCR reads in MiXCR, keeping a single row per CDR3 protein. The sample has 150,000 to 200,000 distinct CDR3 sequences, about 55% seen once. In addition to blood RNA drawn from unsorted whole blood, germline DNA was extracted. Sequencing was carried out using peripheral blood. The receptors derive from a man aged 40-49 years with primary liver carcinoma and hepatitis B virus infection.

The chain carries TRBV6-1 and TRBJ2-7; 7 nucleotides align to TRBD1. The CDR3 runs 17 residues. V dropped 4 bases and J dropped 5; count of bases not matched to a gene: 17. CDR1 and CDR2 from the germline V gene are MNHNS and SASEGT. This CDR3 reads CASSAAPTGNLVHEQYF. In DNA, the CDR3 is TGTGCCAGCAGTGCGGCCCCGACAGGGAATTTAGTCCACGAGCAGTACTTC.

This clonotype was seen repeatedly, ten times or more. The genes are TRBV11-3 and TRBJ2-3, with D tentatively TRBD2 (5 bases). Trimming shortened V by 1 base and J by 1 base, and 9 bases separated the two germline ends. The germline gives CDR1 SGHNT, CDR2 YENEEA. This CDR3 contains 15 residues. The CDR3 sequence: CASSLGSSRTDTQYF. As DNA, the CDR3 is TGTGCCAGCAGCTTAGGGTCTAGCCGCACAGATACGCAGTATTTT. Based on the CDR3 plus reference TRBV11-3 and TRBJ2-3, the full variable domain is EAGVVQSPRYKIIEKKQPVAFWCNPISGHNTLYWYLQNLGQGPELLIRYENEEAVDDSQLPKDRFSAERLKGVDSTLKIQPAELGDSAVYLCASSLGSSRTDTQYFGPGTRLTVL.

This rearrangement joins TRBV29-1 to TRBJ2-1; D may be TRBD2 (5 bases). This CDR3 is 13 amino acids long. The germline V gene has CDR1 SQVTM and CDR2 ANQGSEA. CDR3 nucleotides: TGCGGCGGGTCCCGGTACGTTTACAATGAGCAGTTCTTC. Translating gives CGGSRYVYNEQFF.

The gene calls are TRBV30 and TRBJ2-7; D gene uncertain. The ends were cut back, 2 bases at V and 2 bases at J, with 13 bases in the middle. Germline assignment: CDR1 GTSNPN and CDR2 SVGIG (reference sequence). CDR3 length: 14 residues. CDR3 region: CAWSPLECTYEQYF. Here the CDR3 DNA reads TGTGCCTGGAGTCCCCTTGAGTGTACCTACGAGCAGTACTTC.

This clonotype was counted between two and nine times. The chain links TRBV25-1 to TRBJ2-7, with 11 bases matching TRBD2. Germline assignment: CDR1 MGHDK and CDR2 SYGVNS. This CDR3 comprises 14 residues. V gave up 4 bases and J gave up 5 bases; unmatched junction bases: 4. CDR3 protein: CASSGPGLADEQYF. CDR3 nucleotides: TGTGCCAGCAGTGGACCGGGACTAGCGGACGAGCAGTACTTC.

This clonotype was counted a few times. The chain is built from TRBV30 and TRBJ1-6; 9 bases fit TRBD1. The CDR3 covers 13 residues. CDR1 is GTSNPN and CDR2 is SVGIG in the germline V gene (reference sequence). V gave up 1 base and J gave up 10 bases; unmatched junction bases: 2. This chain's CDR3 is CAWSGTGDSPLHF. For the CDR3, the DNA is TGTGCCTGGAGTGGGACAGGGGACTCACCCCTCCACTTT.

Turning to this clonotype: Relative to the germline gene, one junction end is altered; a read error may explain this. The chain recombines TRBV11-2 with TRBJ2-7, with 8 positions matching TRBD2. The CDR3 extends over 15 amino acids. CDR1 is SGHAT, CDR2 FQNNGV, per germline. The CDR3 DNA follows: TGTGCCAGCAGCTTTCGCGGGAGGAACCGCTACGAGCGGTACTTC. Protein sequence: CASSFRGRNRYERYF.

CDR3 nucleotide sequence: TGCAGTGCTAGAGATCACCTAGCGGGAGCCGGTAGGGAGCAGTACTTC. It specifies CSARDHLAGAGREQYF. V usage is TRBV20-1 and J usage is TRBJ2-7, with 10 nucleotides matching TRBD2. In germline, CDR1 is DFQATT, CDR2 SNEGSKA (reference sequence). The CDR3 covers 16 residues. Germline trimming cut 0 bases from V and 7 bases from J; bases unmatched to any gene: 12.

In regard to this clonotype: Given the absence of the conserved phenylalanine or tryptophan at the CDR3 end, a read error is likely. This chain uses TRBV28 with TRBJ2-7; 12 nucleotides agree with TRBD2. Losses at the gene ends were 2 bases for V and 4 bases for J; bases not matched to a gene: 3. The CDR3 is 15 amino acids. CDR1 and CDR2 (germline): MDHEN, SYDVKM. The CDR3: CASSLLGLAGYEQYS. CDR3 nucleotides: TGTGCCAGCAGTTTACTTGGACTAGCGGGATACGAGCAGTACTCC.

This clonotype has more than one count but fewer than ten. This chain joins TRBV12-3 or TRBV12-4 and TRBJ2-1; D ambiguous. V was trimmed by 5 bases and J by 8 bases, leaving 7 bases between them. The CDR3 runs to 11 residues. CDR3 region: CASSGNDEQFF. The CDR3 DNA reads as TGTGCCAGCAGTGGGAATGATGAGCAGTTCTTC.